The rows below give T cell receptor beta chains drawn from one sample of a study of blood T cell repertoires in COVID-19. Sequencing used immunoSEQ multiplex PCR; TCRdb keeps in-frame clones, though not all of them. This sample carries around 52,000 clones, 80% to 90% of them seen once, and the ten largest clones take over 4.5%. The specimen was peripheral blood. The receptors originated from a human donor in a cohort sampled during active COVID-19. CDR3s leave out the opening cysteine and the closing phenylalanine or tryptophan. Each record gives: J gene, V gene, clone size, CDR3 protein. For some rows the clone size is stated as once, few or many, or as a class when expanded; others skip it.

>TRBJ2-3|TRBV24-1|-
ATRGSEGTTDTQY
>TRBJ2-1|TRBV20-1|-
SAKLGNEQF
>TRBJ2-1|TRBV30|-
AWSATPGQVHNEQF
>TRBJ2-3|TRBV9|-
ASSVGTSGGADTQY
>TRBJ2-3|TRBV27|few
ASSFDRGTQY
>TRBJ2-3|TRBV14|once
ASSQVSRTSAIVTQY
>TRBJ2-7|TRBV27|-
ASCSLASSYEQY
>TRBJ2-1|TRBV11-2|-
ASSFGGQGARDEQF
>TRBJ2-4|TRBV6-1|-
ASSELWGPGNQY
>TRBJ1-6|TRBV10-3|-
AISDPKGVDSPLH
>TRBJ1-4|TRBV25-1|-
ASKEGALNEKLF
>TRBJ2-3|TRBV11-2|-
ASSLRDRGLGTQY
>TRBJ2-7|TRBV3-1/TRBV3-2|-
ASSPTRDRSTYEQY
>TRBJ1-2|TRBV12-3/TRBV12-4|once
ASSLQGRDGYT